The T cell receptor beta chain under discussion was sequenced for a study of cytomegalovirus exposure and HLA in healthy donors. Germline assignment: CDR1 SNHLY and CDR2 FYNNEI. V trimming: 5 bases; J trimming: 6 bases; junction bases outside the gene matches: 7. The CDR3 runs 14 residues. PCR was performed using 60 Vbeta and 13 Jbeta primers. The data were produced by immunoSEQ multiplex PCR, yet TCRdb's version contains in-frame clones alone and is incomplete. The sample carries 150,000 to 200,000 clones, more than 70% recorded once. This clone was picked up a small number of times. The chain links TRBV2 to TRBJ1-5, with 7 nucleotides matching TRBD1. Sequencing was done on a sample of PBMCs. The clonotype originates from a girl aged 10-17 years in good health and CMV-seronegative. CDR3 coding DNA: TGTGCCAGCAGTACAGGGGAGAGTGTTCAGCCCCAGCATTTT. This encodes CASSTGESVQPQHF. The variable domain in full, completed from reference TRBV2 and TRBJ1-5, reads EPEVTQTPSHQVTQMGQEVILRCVPISNHLYFYWYRQILGQKVEFLVSFYNNEISEKSEIFDDQFSVERPDGSNFTLKIRSTKLEDSAMYFCASSTGESVQPQHFGDGTRLSIL.